The rows below give T cell receptor beta chains drawn from one sample of a study of shared clonotypes between healthy human individuals. Only in-frame clones appear in the TCRdb table, and some are missing; sequencing was by immunoSEQ multiplex PCR. The sample lists fewer than 500,000 clones; about three quarters were seen once. Sequenced input: PBMCs. The receptors originated from a woman between 40 and 55 years old in good health. Some clones in this sample may be carry-over from other donors' samples. Both conserved end residues are part of each CDR3. The order of the fields is CDR3 DNA, CDR3 protein, J gene, V gene, D gene, clone size. The D gene is left open where the match is weak. Clone sizes are given selectively: once, few, many, or a class where the clone is expanded.

CDR3nt: TGTGCCAGCAGCCGTTCGACCAGGGGCTCCTACGAGCAGTACTTC
CDR3aa: CASSRSTRGSYEQYF
j_gene: TRBJ2-7
v_gene: TRBV7-6
d_gene: NA
abundance: NA

CDR3nt: TGTGCCAGCTCGGGGACAGTAGCTACTGAAGCTTTCTTT
CDR3aa: CASSGTVATEAFF
j_gene: TRBJ1-1
v_gene: TRBV18
d_gene: TRBD1
abundance: NA

CDR3nt: TGTGCCAGCAGCTTAGACAGTGTAGCCGGGGAGCTGTTTTTT
CDR3aa: CASSLDSVAGELFF
j_gene: TRBJ2-2
v_gene: TRBV7-3
d_gene: NA
abundance: NA

CDR3nt: TGTGCCTGGAGTCTCGGGAGTTCCCAGCAGTTCTTC
CDR3aa: CAWSLGSSQQFF
j_gene: TRBJ2-1
v_gene: TRBV30
d_gene: NA
abundance: NA

CDR3nt: TGTGCCAGCAGGAAGGCCCGGGAGACCCAGTACTTC
CDR3aa: CASRKARETQYF
j_gene: TRBJ2-5
v_gene: TRBV7-6
d_gene: NA
abundance: NA

CDR3nt: TGTGCCAGCAGCAGGGGGCGGTTGTCCCAGCATTTT
CDR3aa: CASSRGRLSQHF
j_gene: TRBJ1-5
v_gene: TRBV28
d_gene: TRBD1
abundance: NA

CDR3nt: TGTGCCAGCAGTTACTGGAGACAGGGAACCTACGAGCAGTACTTC
CDR3aa: CASSYWRQGTYEQYF
j_gene: TRBJ2-7
v_gene: TRBV6-5
d_gene: TRBD1
abundance: NA

CDR3nt: TGTGCCAGCAGAGATGAAGGGGGCCTGAATGAAAAACTGTTTTTT
CDR3aa: CASRDEGGLNEKLFF
j_gene: TRBJ1-4
v_gene: TRBV13
d_gene: TRBD1
abundance: once

CDR3nt: TGTGCCTGGAGAAGCGTCGGGAGGGCCGGTCTCGAGCAGTACTTC
CDR3aa: CAWRSVGRAGLEQYF
j_gene: TRBJ2-7
v_gene: TRBV30
d_gene: TRBD2
abundance: NA

CDR3nt: TGTGCCAGCAGCTTCGGGGGTTCGGGAAACACCATATATTTT
CDR3aa: CASSFGGSGNTIYF
j_gene: TRBJ1-3
v_gene: TRBV11-2
d_gene: NA
abundance: NA

CDR3nt: TGTGCCAGCTCACCTACTTACCGGGACGGGACTGAAGCTTTCTTT
CDR3aa: CASSPTYRDGTEAFF
j_gene: TRBJ1-1
v_gene: TRBV18
d_gene: NA
abundance: NA

CDR3nt: TGTGCCAGCAGCCGGGACAGGGGGAGCTCTGGAAACACCATATATTTT
CDR3aa: CASSRDRGSSGNTIYF
j_gene: TRBJ1-3
v_gene: TRBV25-1
d_gene: TRBD1
abundance: NA

CDR3nt: TGCGCCAGCAGCCTGATGCGGGGAACGCAGTATTTT
CDR3aa: CASSLMRGTQYF
j_gene: TRBJ2-3
v_gene: TRBV4-1
d_gene: NA
abundance: NA

CDR3nt: TGTGCCAGCCGCGCAGTTAATCAGCCCCAGCATTTT
CDR3aa: CASRAVNQPQHF
j_gene: TRBJ1-5
v_gene: TRBV28
d_gene: NA
abundance: NA

CDR3nt: TGTGCCAGTAGTATAGCAAATACGCAGTATTTT
CDR3aa: CASSIANTQYF
j_gene: TRBJ2-3
v_gene: TRBV19
d_gene: NA
abundance: few

CDR3nt: TGCGCCAGCAGCTTGAGCGGGGGGAGCACAGATACGCAGTATTTT
CDR3aa: CASSLSGGSTDTQYF
j_gene: TRBJ2-3
v_gene: TRBV5-1
d_gene: TRBD2
abundance: NA

CDR3nt: TGTGCCAGCAGCCAAGATGTTTGGACAGATGGGAATGAGCAGTTCTTC
CDR3aa: CASSQDVWTDGNEQFF
j_gene: TRBJ2-1
v_gene: TRBV4-2
d_gene: NA
abundance: NA

CDR3nt: TGCGCCAGCCAGAGCCAAGAGACCCAGTACTTC
CDR3aa: CASQSQETQYF
j_gene: TRBJ2-5
v_gene: TRBV5-1
d_gene: NA
abundance: NA

CDR3nt: TGTGCCAGCAGCCCGGGACAGGGGAATCAGCCCCAGCATTTT
CDR3aa: CASSPGQGNQPQHF
j_gene: TRBJ1-5
v_gene: TRBV7-8
d_gene: TRBD1
abundance: NA

CDR3nt: TGCGCCAGCAGCCCTGGGGTATCACCACTAGATACGCAGTATTTT
CDR3aa: CASSPGVSPLDTQYF
j_gene: TRBJ2-3
v_gene: TRBV4-1
d_gene: NA
abundance: once

CDR3nt: TGCAGTGCTAGAGGAGGGTATGAGCAGTTCTTC
CDR3aa: CSARGGYEQFF
j_gene: TRBJ2-1
v_gene: TRBV20-1
d_gene: NA
abundance: NA

CDR3nt: TGTGCCAGCAGCGGGGTGAGGGGCGGGGAGCTGTTTTTT
CDR3aa: CASSGVRGGELFF
j_gene: TRBJ2-2
v_gene: TRBV7-3
d_gene: NA
abundance: many

CDR3nt: TGTGCCAGCAGTTACACATTTCGTTATGGCTACACCTTC
CDR3aa: CASSYTFRYGYTF
j_gene: TRBJ1-2
v_gene: TRBV6-5
d_gene: NA
abundance: NA

CDR3nt: TGTGCCAGCAGCCCGACAGGGGAGAATTCACCCCTCCACTTT
CDR3aa: CASSPTGENSPLHF
j_gene: TRBJ1-6
v_gene: TRBV6-1
d_gene: TRBD1
abundance: NA

CDR3nt: TGTGCCAGTAGTATAGAGGATTTTACAGCATACAATGAGCAGTTCTTC
CDR3aa: CASSIEDFTAYNEQFF
j_gene: TRBJ2-1
v_gene: TRBV19
d_gene: NA
abundance: NA

CDR3nt: TGTGCCAGCAGTTTTCTAGCGGGAGGTTTATACGAGCAGTACTTC
CDR3aa: CASSFLAGGLYEQYF
j_gene: TRBJ2-7
v_gene: TRBV28
d_gene: TRBD2
abundance: NA